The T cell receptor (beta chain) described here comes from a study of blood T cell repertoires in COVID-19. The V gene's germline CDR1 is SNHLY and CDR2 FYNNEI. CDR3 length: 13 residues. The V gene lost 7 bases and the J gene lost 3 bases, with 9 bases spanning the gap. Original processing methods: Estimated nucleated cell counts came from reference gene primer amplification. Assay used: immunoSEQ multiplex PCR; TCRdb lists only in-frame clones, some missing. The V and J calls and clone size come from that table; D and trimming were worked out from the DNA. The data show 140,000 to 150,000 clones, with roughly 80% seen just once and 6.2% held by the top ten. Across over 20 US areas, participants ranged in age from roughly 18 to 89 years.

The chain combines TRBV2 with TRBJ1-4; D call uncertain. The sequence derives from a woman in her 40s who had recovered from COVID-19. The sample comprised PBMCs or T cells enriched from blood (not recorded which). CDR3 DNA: TGTGCCAGCACCCCGGTCCCTAATGAAAAACTGTTTTTT. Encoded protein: CASTPVPNEKLFF. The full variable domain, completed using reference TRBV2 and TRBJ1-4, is EPEVTQTPSHQVTQMGQEVILRCVPISNHLYFYWYRQILGQKVEFLVSFYNNEISEKSEIFDDQFSVERPDGSNFTLKIRSTKLEDSAMYFCASTPVPNEKLFFGSGTQLSVL.